The rows below give T cell receptor beta chains drawn from one sample of a study of cytomegalovirus exposure and HLA in healthy donors. Measured with immunoSEQ multiplex PCR; TCRdb has only the in-frame clones, and not every one. The sample lists 60,000 to 75,000 clones, about 84% occurring once. Material for sequencing was PBMCs. The receptors shown here come from a man aged 18 to 35 in good health and CMV-seropositive. Both conserved end residues are part of each CDR3. D genes are given only for firm matches. Size is omitted from some rows. Given values are once, few, many or a class for expanded clones.

d_call,v_call,clone_size,j_call,cdr3_nt,cdr3_aa
.,TRBV7-9,few,TRBJ1-1,TGTGCCAGCAGCTCCAGGGAGAACACTGAAGCTTTCTTT,CASSSRENTEAFF
.,TRBV10-3,.,TRBJ1-2,TGTGCCATCTTTGGAGGTGATGGCTACACCTTC,CAIFGGDGYTF
.,TRBV29-1,once,TRBJ2-2,TGCAGCGTTGGGAGCCGGCAGAGTTACACCGGGGAGCTGTTTTTT,CSVGSRQSYTGELFF
.,TRBV5-1,.,TRBJ1-4,TGCGCCAGCAGGAAGGGAGAAAATGAAAAACTGTTTTTT,CASRKGENEKLFF
.,TRBV7-2,.,TRBJ2-1,TGTGCCAGCAGCCAGGGCCAACCGACCCTGAATGAGCAGTTCTTC,CASSQGQPTLNEQFF
.,TRBV7-3,.,TRBJ2-6,TGTGCCAGCAGCTTAGCCTCCCCGGGCTCTGGGGCCAACGTCCTGACTTTC,CASSLASPGSGANVLTF
TRBD1,TRBV28,.,TRBJ2-7,TGTGCCACCGTCCGGGACAGGGGGGACGAGCAGTACTTC,CATVRDRGDEQYF
.,TRBV7-9,.,TRBJ2-5,TGTGCCAGCAGCTTAGCAAGGCAGGGCCAAGAGACCCAGTACTTC,CASSLARQGQETQYF
.,TRBV28,.,TRBJ2-1,TGTGCCAGCTCCAGACAGGACATCGAGGAGCAGTTCTTC,CASSRQDIEEQFF
TRBD1,TRBV5-4,once,TRBJ1-1,TGTGCCAGCAGCCGGAAGACAGGGGCACCGAACACTGAAGCTTTCTTT,CASSRKTGAPNTEAFF
TRBD1,TRBV6-1,.,TRBJ2-7,TGTGCCAGCGAAACCGGGACAGCTTCCTACGAGCAGTACTTC,CASETGTASYEQYF
TRBD2,TRBV7-2,few,TRBJ2-5,TGTGCCAGCAGCTCCAGACTAGCGGGAGGGAGGGAGACCCAGTACTTC,CASSSRLAGGRETQYF
.,TRBV25-1,.,TRBJ1-4,TGTGCCAGCGGACTGTCTAATGAAAAACTGTTTTTT,CASGLSNEKLFF
TRBD1,TRBV27,.,TRBJ1-1,TGTGCCAGCAGTCGACAGGGAGGCACTGAAGCTTTCTTT,CASSRQGGTEAFF
TRBD1,TRBV6-1,.,TRBJ1-2,TGTGCCAGCATATCCACAGGGGAAGGCTACACCTTC,CASISTGEGYTF
TRBD1,TRBV30,.,TRBJ1-1,TGTGCCTGGGGGGACAGCCCGAACACTGAAGCTTTCTTT,CAWGDSPNTEAFF
.,TRBV7-8,.,TRBJ2-7,TGTGCCAGCAGCTCCGTCGTGCGAGGGCCCTACGAGCAGTACTTC,CASSSVVRGPYEQYF
TRBD1,TRBV7-6,.,TRBJ1-1,TGTGCCAGCAGCTCGGGACAGTACACTGAAGCTTTCTTT,CASSSGQYTEAFF
TRBD2,TRBV30,.,TRBJ2-7,TGTGCCTGGAGTCTAACTAGCGGGAGAGTGTACGAGCAGTACTTC,CAWSLTSGRVYEQYF